The source of this TCR beta chain is a study of CD8 T cells in ankylosing spondylitis. For TCR beta, libraries came from quantitative 5'-RACE with molecular barcodes. TCRdb independently ran MiXCR on the 5' RACE reads; one entry per CDR3 protein. The profile shows about 220,000 distinct CDR3 sequences, roughly 6.6% of them singletons. General study findings and limits: Some of the motif variants had earlier been found in reactive arthritis patients' fluid and blood. The disease-linked clones had a CD8+ phenotype and low blood frequencies. Ankylosing spondylitis blood appeared to carry a characteristic TCR beta motif of eight or nine highly homologous variants.

Many counts were recorded for this clonotype. Antigen unknown. V lost 5 bases to trimming and J lost 6 bases; unmatched junction nucleotides: 8. CDR3 length: 16 residues. Germline V gives CDR1 LGHNA, CDR2 YSLEER. Sequencing was performed on blood, either unsorted or a sorted T cell fraction (not recorded which). This sequence was found in a male donor with ankylosing spondylitis. V usage is TRBV4-3 and J usage is TRBJ2-2, with 11 nucleotides matching TRBD2. DNA of the CDR3: TGCGCCAGCAGCTATACCGGGACTAGCGGCTCCGGGGAGCTGTTTTTT. As protein: CASSYTGTSGSGELFF.